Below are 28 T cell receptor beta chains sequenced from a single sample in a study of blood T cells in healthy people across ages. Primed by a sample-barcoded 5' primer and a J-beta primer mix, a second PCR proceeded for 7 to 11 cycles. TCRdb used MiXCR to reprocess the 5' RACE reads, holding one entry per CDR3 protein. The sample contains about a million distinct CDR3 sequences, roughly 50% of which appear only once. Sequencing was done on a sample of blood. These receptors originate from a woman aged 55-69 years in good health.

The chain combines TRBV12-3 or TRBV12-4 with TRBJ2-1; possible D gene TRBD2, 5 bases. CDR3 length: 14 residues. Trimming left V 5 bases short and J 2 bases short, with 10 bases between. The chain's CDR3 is CASSVEGTYNEQFF. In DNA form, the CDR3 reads TGTGCCAGCAGTGTCGAGGGAACCTACAATGAGCAGTTCTTC.

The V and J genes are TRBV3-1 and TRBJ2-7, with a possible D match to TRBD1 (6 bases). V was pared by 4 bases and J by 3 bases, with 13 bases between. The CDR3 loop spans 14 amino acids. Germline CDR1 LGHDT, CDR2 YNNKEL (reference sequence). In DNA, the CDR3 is TGTGCCAGCAGCCGCAACAGGGAAGGCTACGAGCAGTACTTC. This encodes CASSRNREGYEQYF.

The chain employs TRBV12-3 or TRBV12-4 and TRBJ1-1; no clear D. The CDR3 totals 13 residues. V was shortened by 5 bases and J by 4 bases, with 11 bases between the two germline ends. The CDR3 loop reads CASSPHPSTEAFF. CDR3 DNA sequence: TGTGCCAGCAGTCCTCATCCCTCCACTGAAGCTTTCTTT.

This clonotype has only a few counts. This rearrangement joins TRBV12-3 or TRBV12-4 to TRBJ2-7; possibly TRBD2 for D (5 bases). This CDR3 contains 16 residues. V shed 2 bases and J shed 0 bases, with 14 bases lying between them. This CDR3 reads CASSLTPDFTSYEQYF. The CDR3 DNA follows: TGTGCCAGCAGTTTAACCCCGGACTTCACCTCCTACGAGCAGTACTTC.

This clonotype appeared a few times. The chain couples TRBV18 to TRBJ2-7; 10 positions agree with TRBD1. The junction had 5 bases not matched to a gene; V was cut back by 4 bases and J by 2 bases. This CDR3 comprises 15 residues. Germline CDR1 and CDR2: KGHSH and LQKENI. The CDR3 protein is CASSLGQGGTYEQYF. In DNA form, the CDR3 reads TGTGCCAGCTCACTCGGACAGGGGGGGACCTACGAGCAGTACTTC. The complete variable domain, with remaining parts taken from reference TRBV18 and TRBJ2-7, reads NAGVMQNPRHLVRRRGQEARLRCSPMKGHSHVYWYRQLPEEGLKFMVYLQKENIIDESGMPKERFSAEFPKEGPSILRIQQVVRGDSAAYFCASSLGQGGTYEQYFGPGTRLTVT.

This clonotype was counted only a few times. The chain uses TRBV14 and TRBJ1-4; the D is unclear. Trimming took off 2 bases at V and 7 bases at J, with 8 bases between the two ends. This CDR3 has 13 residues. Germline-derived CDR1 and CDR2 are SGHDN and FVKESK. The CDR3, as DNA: TGTGCCAGCAGCCAAAGACGGGGTGAAAAACTGTTTTTT. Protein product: CASSQRRGEKLFF.

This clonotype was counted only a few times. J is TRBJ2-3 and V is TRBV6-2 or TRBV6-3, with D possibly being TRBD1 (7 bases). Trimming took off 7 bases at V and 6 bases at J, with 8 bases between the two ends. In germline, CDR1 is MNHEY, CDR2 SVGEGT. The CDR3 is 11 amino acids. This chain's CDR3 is CASTGGDTQYF. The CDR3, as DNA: TGTGCCAGCACAGGGGGGGATACGCAGTATTTT.

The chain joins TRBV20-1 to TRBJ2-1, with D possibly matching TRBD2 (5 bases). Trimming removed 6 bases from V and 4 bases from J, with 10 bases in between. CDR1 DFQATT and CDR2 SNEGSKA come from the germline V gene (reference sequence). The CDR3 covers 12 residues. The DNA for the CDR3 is TGCAGTGCGGCTAGCAGTTACAATGAGCAGTTCTTC. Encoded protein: CSAASSYNEQFF.

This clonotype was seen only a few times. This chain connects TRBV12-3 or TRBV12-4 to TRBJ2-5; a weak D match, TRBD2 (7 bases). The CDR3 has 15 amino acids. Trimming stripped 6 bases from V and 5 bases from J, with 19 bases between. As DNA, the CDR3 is TGTGCCAGCAGCTCGACAAGGGGGGGAGGGGAGACCCAGTACTTC. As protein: CASSSTRGGGETQYF.

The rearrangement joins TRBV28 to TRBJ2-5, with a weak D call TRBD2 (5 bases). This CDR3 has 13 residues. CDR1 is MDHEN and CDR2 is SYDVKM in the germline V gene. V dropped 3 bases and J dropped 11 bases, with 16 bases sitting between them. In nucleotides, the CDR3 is TGTGCCAGCAGTTTGGTAGGGCGTAGGGAGCAGTACTTC. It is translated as CASSLVGRREQYF.

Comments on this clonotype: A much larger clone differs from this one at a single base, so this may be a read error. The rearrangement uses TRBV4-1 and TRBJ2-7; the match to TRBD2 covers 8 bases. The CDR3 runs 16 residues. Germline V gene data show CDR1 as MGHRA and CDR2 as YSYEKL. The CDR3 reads CANSQDWLAGPYEQYF. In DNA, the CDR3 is TGCGCCAACAGCCAAGACTGGCTAGCGGGTCCCTACGAGCAGTACTTC.

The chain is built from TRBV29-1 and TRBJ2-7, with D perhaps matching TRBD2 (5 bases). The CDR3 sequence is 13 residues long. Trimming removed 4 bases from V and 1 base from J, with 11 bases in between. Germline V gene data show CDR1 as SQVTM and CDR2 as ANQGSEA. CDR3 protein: CSVVGEKSYEQYF. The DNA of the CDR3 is TGCAGCGTTGTCGGGGAGAAATCCTACGAGCAGTACTTC.

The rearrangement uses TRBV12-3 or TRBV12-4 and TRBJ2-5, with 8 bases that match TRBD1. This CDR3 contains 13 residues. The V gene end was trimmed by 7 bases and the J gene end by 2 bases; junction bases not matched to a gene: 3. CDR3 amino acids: CASTRTGQETQYF. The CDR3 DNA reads TGTGCCAGCACCCGGACAGGGCAAGAGACCCAGTACTTC.

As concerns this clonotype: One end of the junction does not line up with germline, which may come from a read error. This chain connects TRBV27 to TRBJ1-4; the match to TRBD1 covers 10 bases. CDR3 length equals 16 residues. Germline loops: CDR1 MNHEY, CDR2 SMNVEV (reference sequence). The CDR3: CAGSSNRDRGRRKLFF. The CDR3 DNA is TGTGCCGGCAGTTCAAACCGGGACAGGGGAAGAAGAAAACTGTTTTTT.

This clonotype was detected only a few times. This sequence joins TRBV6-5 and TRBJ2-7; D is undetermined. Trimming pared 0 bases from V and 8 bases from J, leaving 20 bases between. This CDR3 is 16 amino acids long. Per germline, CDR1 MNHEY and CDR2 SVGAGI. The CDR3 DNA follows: TGTGCCAGCAGTTACTCCCCCCGGGCGTTGGGCGGCAAGCAGTACTTC. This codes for CASSYSPRALGGKQYF.

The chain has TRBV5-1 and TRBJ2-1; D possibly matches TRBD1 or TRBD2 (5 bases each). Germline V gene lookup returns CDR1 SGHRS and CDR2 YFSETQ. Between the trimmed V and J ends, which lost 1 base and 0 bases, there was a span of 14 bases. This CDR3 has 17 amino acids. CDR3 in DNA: TGCGCCAGCAGCTTGAGAGGGGCGCAAAGCTCCTACAATGAGCAGTTCTTC. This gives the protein CASSLRGAQSSYNEQFF.

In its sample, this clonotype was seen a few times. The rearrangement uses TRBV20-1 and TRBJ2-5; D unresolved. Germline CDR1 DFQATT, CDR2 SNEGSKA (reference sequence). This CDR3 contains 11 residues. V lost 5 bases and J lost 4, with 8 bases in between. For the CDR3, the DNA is TGCAGTGCTGAACAAGGAGAGACCCAGTACTTC. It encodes CSAEQGETQYF.

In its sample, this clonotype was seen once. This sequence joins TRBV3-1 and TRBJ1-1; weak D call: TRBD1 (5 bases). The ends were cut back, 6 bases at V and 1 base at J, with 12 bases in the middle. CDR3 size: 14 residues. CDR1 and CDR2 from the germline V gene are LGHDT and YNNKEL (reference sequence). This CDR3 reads CASRTLGANTEAFF. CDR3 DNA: TGTGCCAGCAGGACACTAGGGGCGAACACTGAAGCTTTCTTT.

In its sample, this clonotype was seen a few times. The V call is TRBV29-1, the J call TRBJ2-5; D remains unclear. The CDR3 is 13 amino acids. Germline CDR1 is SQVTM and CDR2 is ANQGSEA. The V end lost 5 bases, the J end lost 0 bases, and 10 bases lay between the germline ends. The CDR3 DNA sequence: TGCAGCGTTTTTGAATGGTACCAAGAGACCCAGTACTTC. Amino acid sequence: CSVFEWYQETQYF.

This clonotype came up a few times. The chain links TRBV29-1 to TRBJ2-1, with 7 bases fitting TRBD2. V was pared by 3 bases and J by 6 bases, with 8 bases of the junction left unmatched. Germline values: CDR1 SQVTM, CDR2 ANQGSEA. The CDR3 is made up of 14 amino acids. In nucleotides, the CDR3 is TGCAGCGTTGAGGGAGGGAGGGCCTCCAATGAGCAGTTCTTC. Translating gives CSVEGGRASNEQFF.

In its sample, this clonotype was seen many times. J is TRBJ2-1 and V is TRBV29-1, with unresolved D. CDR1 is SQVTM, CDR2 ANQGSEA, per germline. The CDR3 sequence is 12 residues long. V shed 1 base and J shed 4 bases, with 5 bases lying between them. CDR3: CSVEVRYNEQFF. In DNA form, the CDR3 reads TGCAGCGTTGAAGTTCGGTACAATGAGCAGTTCTTC.

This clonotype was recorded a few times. The CDR3 region has the DNA TGCAGTGCTAGATGGGGCGGGAGGAGTGTGACAGATACGCAGTATTTT. This gives the protein CSARWGGRSVTDTQYF. The chain joins TRBV20-1 to TRBJ2-3; TRBD2 aligns across 8 bases. The CDR3 length is 16 residues. After removal of 2 bases from V and 3 bases from J, the junction contained 10 bases not matched to a gene. Germline CDR1 reads DFQATT; CDR2 reads SNEGSKA (reference sequence).

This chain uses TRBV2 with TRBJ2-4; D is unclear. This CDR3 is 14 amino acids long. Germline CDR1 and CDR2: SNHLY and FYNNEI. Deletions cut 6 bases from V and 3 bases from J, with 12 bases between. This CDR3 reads CASREMSNKNIQYF. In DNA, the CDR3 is TGTGCCAGCAGGGAAATGAGTAACAAAAACATTCAGTACTTC.

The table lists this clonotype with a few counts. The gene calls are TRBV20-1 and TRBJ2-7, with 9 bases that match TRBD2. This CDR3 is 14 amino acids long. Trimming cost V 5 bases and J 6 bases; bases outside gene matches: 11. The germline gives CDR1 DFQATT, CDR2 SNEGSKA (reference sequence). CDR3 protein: CSAPRIAGVSEQYF. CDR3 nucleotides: TGCAGTGCTCCGAGGATAGCGGGAGTGAGCGAGCAGTACTTC.

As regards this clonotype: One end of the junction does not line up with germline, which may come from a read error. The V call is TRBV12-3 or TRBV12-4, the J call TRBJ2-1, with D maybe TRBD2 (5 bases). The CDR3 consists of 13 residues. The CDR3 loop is CASSLGAGNERFF. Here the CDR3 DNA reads TGTGCCAGCAGTTTAGGTGCGGGCAATGAGCGGTTCTTC.

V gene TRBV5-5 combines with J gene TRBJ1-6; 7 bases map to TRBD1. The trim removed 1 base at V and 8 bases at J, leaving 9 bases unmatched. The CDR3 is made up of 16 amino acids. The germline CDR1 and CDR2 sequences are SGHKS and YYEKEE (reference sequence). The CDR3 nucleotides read TGTGCCAGCAGCTTGAATCGGGGGCAGGGGGATTCACCCCTCCACTTT. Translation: CASSLNRGQGDSPLHF.

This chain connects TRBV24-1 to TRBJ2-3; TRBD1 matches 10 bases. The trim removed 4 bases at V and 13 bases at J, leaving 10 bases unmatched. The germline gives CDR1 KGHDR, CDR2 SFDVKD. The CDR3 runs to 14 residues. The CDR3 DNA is TGTGCCACCAGTGAGATGCCGGGACAGGGGTTGAAGTATTTT. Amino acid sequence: CATSEMPGQGLKYF.

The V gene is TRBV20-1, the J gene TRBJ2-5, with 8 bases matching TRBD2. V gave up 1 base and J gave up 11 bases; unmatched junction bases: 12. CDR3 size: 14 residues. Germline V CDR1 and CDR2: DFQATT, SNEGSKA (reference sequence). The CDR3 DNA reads TGCAGTGCTAGAGTGGGAGCGGGAGTTGAAGAGCAGTACTTC. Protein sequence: CSARVGAGVEEQYF.